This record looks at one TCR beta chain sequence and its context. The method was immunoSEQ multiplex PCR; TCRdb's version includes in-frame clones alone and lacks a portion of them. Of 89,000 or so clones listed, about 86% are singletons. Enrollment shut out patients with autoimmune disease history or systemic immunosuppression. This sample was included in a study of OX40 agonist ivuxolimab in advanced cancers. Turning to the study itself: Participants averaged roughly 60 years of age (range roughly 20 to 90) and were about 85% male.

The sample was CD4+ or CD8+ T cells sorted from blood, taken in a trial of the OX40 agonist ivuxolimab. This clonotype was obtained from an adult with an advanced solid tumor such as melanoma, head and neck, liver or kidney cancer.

In DNA form, the CDR3 reads TGTGCCAGCAGCCAAGCCGGGATAGGCTCCTACAATGAGCAGTTCTTC. Protein product: CASSQAGIGSYNEQFF. This chain links TRBV4-2 with TRBJ2-1, with D possibly matching TRBD2 (5 bases). Germline V CDR1 and CDR2: LGHNA, YNFKEQ. Trimming stripped 1 base from V and 0 bases from J, with 10 bases between. The CDR3 runs 16 residues.